This T cell receptor beta chain originates from a study of response to subunit inactivated influenza vaccine. TCRdb analysed the RT-PCR reads with MiXCR anew, one entry per CDR3 protein. The sample shows about 650,000 distinct CDR3 sequences, 14% of them seen only once. This clonotype was seen a few times. Its antigen is still unknown. Study observations and caveats: Authors suggested that a seasonal influenza vaccination recruits few new T cells each time.

With 0 bases removed from V and 1 base from J, the gap between germline ends came to 10 bases. The CDR3 extends over 15 amino acids. The germline CDR1 and CDR2 sequences are SGHRS and YFSETQ. The TCR originated in a man aged 50 or older who received an inactivated influenza vaccine. V usage is TRBV5-1 and J usage is TRBJ1-1, with D perhaps matching TRBD1 (5 bases). The sample was PBMCs from blood, taken about 14 days before vaccination. In nucleotides, the CDR3 is TGCGCCAGCAGCTTGGGTTACCAGGGGAACACTGAAGCTTTCTTT. Amino acids: CASSLGYQGNTEAFF.